This T cell receptor beta chain was recorded in a study of cytomegalovirus exposure and HLA in healthy donors. Across the study: Among 398 genotyped donors, about 85% fell in the Caucasian-associated ancestry cluster.

Trimming took off 10 bases at V and 2 bases at J, with 12 bases between the two ends. The CDR3 totals 14 residues. Germline V gives CDR1 MDHEN, CDR2 SYDVKM. Findings of the study overall: Highly shared sequence variants in one cluster were likely a sequencing artifact. Relative to equally common others, HLA-associated TCR beta chains showed greater clonal expansion in a later analysis. Per published accounts, TCR beta sequences correctly predicted the HLA-A and HLA-B alleles of most subjects.

It was with 60 Vbeta and 13 Jbeta primers that the PCR ran. Libraries were prepared by immunoSEQ multiplex PCR; TCRdb keeps only in-frame clonotypes and omits some of them. The data hold under 200,000 clones, with around 68% observed a single time. This clone was picked up a small number of times. Its antigen is unidentified. The specimen was PBMCs. The V gene is TRBV28, the J gene TRBJ2-6; TRBD2 might be the D (5 bases). The receptor's source is a woman aged 40-49 years in good health and CMV-seropositive. The CDR3 region is CATRTSPGANVLTF. The CDR3 DNA sequence: TGTGCCACTCGAACTAGTCCTGGGGCCAACGTCCTGACTTTC.